This TCR beta chain was retrieved from a study of blood T cell repertoires in COVID-19 (dated by TCRdb to about 2020). For context, the study as a whole: The collaborator samples originated in the United States, Italy and Spain and spanned the acute and convalescent phases of COVID-19. The material from the prospective study consisted of cDNA or gDNA derived from T cells, B-cell-depleted T cells, or PBMCs. Deeply sampled blood TCRbeta repertoires from subjects exposed to, actively infected with, or recovered from COVID-19 were included in the dataset. A freely available public database, intended as a resource for researchers studying the immune response to SARS-CoV-2, is where the repertoires were released. The samples were drawn from two sources: the first 160 participants of the ongoing ImmuneRACE study, and 1,200 or so subjects contributed by 6 global collaborators. Nearly every sample came with metadata listing a de-identified subject ID, COVID-19 status, age in years and sex. Where available, HLA class I and class II types were taken from metadata supplied by the sample provider and were not determined by assay-based typing.

In the prospective study, participants were roughly 18 to 95 years old, resided in under 30 geographic areas of the United States, and were enrolled through a virtual design. Cohort assignment in the prospective study relied on participant-reported clinical history from a screening survey and a study questionnaire. Exposed participants had been in contact, within 2 weeks of entering the study, with a person who had a PCR-confirmed or clinician-diagnosed case of COVID-19. In the prospective study, whole blood, serum and a nasopharyngeal or oropharyngeal swab were collected from each participant by mobile phlebotomists. Prospective study participants could optionally give additional blood draws and questionnaires over an approximately two-month period. Blood samples from the prospective study were shipped frozen or at room temperature prior to DNA extraction. The investigation overall reported the following: The amount of clinical and demographic metadata varied by source and participant and was provided uncurated.

The CDR3 measures 16 amino acids from cysteine to phenylalanine. This entry keeps only the CDR3 DNA: 48 bases, framed from base 1. CDR1 SGHDT and CDR2 YYEEEE are derived from the germline V gene. The V end loses 2 bases and the J end loses 3 bases, and a stretch of 16 bases separates them. With respect to this clone: Its target antigen remains unknown. No base quality values were provided; no much bigger clone lies one nucleotide off.

TCRbeta CDR3 regions were amplified from genomic DNA using the immunoSEQ Assay, a bias-controlled multiplex PCR. As for the authors' bioinformatics: The number of nucleated cells in each sample was estimated by amplification of reference gene primers within the assay. Sequence reads were collapsed and filtered to measure the absolute abundance of every unique TCRbeta CDR3 rearrangement. For each sample, productive Simpson clonality was calculated as the square root of Simpson's diversity index over productive rearrangements. Held by TCRdb, this immuneACCESS table contains in-frame sequences only and omits some clones. Under half of the omission traces to an unresolved V gene where checked; the cause of the rest is unknown. That table furnishes V, J and clone size, whereas the DNA furnished D and trimming. This sample lists about 300,000 clones; roughly nine tenths were detected once. In total, the top ten clones hold approximately 2.9% of the sample.

Sequenced: PBMCs or T cells enriched from blood (not recorded which). The rearrangement combines TRBV5-6 with TRBJ2-3, with TRBD2 as a weak D call on 7 bases. The sequence was obtained from a woman between 50 and 59 years old who had been exposed to COVID-19. At the DNA level, the sequence is TGTGCCAGCAGCTTAACGTCCGGGGGGCGGACAGATACGCAGTATTTT. Its protein reads: CASSLTSGGRTDTQYF. Joined to the reference TRBV5-6 and TRBJ2-3 proteins, this CDR3 gives the full variable domain: DAGVTQSPTHLIKTRGQQVTLRCSPKSGHDTVSWYQQALGQGPQFIFQYYEEEERQRGNFPDRFSGHQFPNYSSELNVNALLLGDSALYLCASSLTSGGRTDTQYFGPGTRLTVL.